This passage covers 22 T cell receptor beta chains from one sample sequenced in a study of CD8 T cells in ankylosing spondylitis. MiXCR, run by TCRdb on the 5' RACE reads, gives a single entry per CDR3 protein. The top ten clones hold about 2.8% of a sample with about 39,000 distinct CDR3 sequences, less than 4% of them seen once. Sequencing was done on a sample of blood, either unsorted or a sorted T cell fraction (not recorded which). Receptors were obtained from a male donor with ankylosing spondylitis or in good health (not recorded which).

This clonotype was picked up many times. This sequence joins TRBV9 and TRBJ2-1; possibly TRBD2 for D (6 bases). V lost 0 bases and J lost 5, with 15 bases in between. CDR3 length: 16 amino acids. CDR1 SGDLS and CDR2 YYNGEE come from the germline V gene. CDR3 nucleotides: TGTGCCAGCAGCGTAGCCCCCGGGGGACCGAACAATGAGCAGTTCTTC. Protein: CASSVAPGGPNNEQFF.

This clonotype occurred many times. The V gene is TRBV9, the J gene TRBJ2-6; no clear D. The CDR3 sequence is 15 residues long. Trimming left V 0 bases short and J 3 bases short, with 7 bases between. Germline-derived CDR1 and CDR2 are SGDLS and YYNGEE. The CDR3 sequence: CASSVEGFGANVLTF. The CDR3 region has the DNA TGTGCCAGCAGCGTAGAAGGGTTTGGGGCCAACGTCCTGACTTTC.

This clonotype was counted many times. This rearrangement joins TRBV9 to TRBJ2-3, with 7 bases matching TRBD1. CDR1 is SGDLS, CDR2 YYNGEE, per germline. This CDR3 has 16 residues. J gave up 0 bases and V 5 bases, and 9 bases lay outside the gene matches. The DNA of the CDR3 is TGTGCCAGCAGGCGAACCGGGACAGAAAGCACAGATACGCAGTATTTT. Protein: CASRRTGTESTDTQYF.

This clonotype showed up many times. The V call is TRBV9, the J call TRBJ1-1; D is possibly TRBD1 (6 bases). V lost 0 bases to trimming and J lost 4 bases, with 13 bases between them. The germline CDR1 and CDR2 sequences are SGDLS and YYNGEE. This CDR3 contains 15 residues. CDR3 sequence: CASSVVPQGFTEAFF. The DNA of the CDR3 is TGTGCCAGCAGCGTAGTCCCACAGGGTTTCACTGAAGCTTTCTTT.

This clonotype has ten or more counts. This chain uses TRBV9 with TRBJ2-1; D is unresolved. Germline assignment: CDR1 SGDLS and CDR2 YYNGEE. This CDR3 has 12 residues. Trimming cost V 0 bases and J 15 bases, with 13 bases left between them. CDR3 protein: CASSVDVGLLFF. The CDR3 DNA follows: TGTGCCAGCAGCGTAGATGTGGGGTTGCTGTTCTTC.

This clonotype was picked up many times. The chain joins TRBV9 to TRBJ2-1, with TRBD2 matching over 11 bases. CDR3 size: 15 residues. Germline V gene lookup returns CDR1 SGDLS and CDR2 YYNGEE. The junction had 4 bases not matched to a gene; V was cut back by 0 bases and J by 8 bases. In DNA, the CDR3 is TGTGCCAGCAGCGTAGCACTAGCGGGGGTGTATGAGCAGTTCTTC. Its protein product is CASSVALAGVYEQFF.

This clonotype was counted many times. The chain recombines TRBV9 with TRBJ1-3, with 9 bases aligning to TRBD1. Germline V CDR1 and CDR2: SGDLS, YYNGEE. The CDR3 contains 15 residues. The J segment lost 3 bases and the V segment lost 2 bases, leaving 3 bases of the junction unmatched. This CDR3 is CASSVTGGDGNTIYF. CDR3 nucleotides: TGTGCCAGCAGCGTTACAGGGGGCGATGGAAACACCATATATTTT.

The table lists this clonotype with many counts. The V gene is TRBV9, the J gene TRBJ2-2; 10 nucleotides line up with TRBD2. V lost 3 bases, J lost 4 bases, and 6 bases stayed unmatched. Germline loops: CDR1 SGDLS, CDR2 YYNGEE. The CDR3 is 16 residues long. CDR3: CASSAAGTSVTGELFF. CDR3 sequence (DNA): TGTGCCAGCAGCGCGGCCGGGACTAGCGTCACCGGGGAGCTGTTTTTT.

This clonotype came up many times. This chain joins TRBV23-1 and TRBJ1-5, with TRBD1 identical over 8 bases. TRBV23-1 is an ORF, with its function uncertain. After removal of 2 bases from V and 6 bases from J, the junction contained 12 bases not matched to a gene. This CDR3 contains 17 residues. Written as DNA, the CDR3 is TGCGCCAGCAGTCAAACCAGGACAGGGTCGGCGTCTCAGCCCCAGCATTTT. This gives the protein CASSQTRTGSASQPQHF.

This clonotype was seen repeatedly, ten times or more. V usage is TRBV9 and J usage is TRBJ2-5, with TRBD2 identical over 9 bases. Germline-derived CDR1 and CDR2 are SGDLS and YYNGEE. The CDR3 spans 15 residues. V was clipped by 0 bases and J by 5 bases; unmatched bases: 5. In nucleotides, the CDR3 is TGTGCCAGCAGCGTAGAGTTAGCGGGAGTTGAGACCCAGTACTTC. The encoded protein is CASSVELAGVETQYF.

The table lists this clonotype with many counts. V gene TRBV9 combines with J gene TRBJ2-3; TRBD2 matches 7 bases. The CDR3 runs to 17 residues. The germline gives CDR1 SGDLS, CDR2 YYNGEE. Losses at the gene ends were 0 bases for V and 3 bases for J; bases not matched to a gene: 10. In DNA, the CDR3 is TGTGCCAGCAGCGTAGATCCCACGGGAGGCGGGACAGATACGCAGTATTTT. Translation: CASSVDPTGGGTDTQYF.

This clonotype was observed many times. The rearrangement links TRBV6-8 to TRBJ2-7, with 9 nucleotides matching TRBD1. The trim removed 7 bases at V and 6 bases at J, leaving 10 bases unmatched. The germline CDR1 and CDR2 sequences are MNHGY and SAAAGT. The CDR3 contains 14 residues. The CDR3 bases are TGTGCCAGCAACCCCGGGACAGGGCGAGGCGAGCAGTACGTC. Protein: CASNPGTGRGEQYV.

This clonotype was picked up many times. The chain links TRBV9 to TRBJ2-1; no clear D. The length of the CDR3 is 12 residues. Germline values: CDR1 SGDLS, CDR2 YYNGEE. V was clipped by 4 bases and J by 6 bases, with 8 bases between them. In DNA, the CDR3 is TGTGCCAGCAGCCCCCCCACCAATGAGCAGTTCTTC. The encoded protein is CASSPPTNEQFF.

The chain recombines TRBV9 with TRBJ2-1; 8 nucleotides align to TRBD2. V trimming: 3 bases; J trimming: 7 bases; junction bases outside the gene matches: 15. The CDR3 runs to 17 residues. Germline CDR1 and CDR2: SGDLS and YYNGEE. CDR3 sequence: CASSAAPLAGIQNEQFF. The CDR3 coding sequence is TGTGCCAGCAGCGCCGCCCCCCTAGCGGGCATCCAGAATGAGCAGTTCTTC.

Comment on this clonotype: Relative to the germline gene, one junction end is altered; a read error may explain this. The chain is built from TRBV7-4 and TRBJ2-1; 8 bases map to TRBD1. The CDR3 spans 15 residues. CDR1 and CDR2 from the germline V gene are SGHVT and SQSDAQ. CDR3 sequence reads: CACRGQILNYNEQFF. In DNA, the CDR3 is TGTGCCTGCAGGGGGCAGATTCTGAACTACAATGAGCAGTTCTTC.

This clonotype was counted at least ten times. The CDR3 reads CASSPNTGASGNTIYF. CDR3 bases: TGTGCCAGCAGCCCCAACACCGGGGCGTCTGGAAACACCATATATTTT. This chain joins TRBV9 and TRBJ1-3; weak D call: TRBD1 (5 bases). V lost 4 bases to trimming and J lost 1 base, with 15 bases between them. Germline CDR1 reads SGDLS; CDR2 reads YYNGEE. CDR3 length: 16 amino acids.

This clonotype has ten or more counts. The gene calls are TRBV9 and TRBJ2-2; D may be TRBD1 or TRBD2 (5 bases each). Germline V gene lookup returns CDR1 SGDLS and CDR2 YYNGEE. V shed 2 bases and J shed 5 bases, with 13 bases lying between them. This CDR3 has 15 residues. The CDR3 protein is CASSVLGEPTGELFF. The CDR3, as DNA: TGTGCCAGCAGCGTTTTGGGGGAACCAACCGGGGAGCTGTTTTTT.

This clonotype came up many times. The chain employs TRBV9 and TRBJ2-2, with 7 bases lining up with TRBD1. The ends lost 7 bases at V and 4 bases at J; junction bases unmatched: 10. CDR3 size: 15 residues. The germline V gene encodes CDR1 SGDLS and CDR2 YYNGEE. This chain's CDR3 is CASRIGDSSTGELFF. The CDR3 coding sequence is TGTGCCAGCCGGATAGGGGACAGTTCCACCGGGGAGCTGTTTTTT.

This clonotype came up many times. The CDR3: CASSLRRGGGEKLFF. Here the CDR3 DNA reads TGTGCCAGCAGCCTCCGCAGGGGAGGCGGTGAAAAACTGTTTTTT. This chain links TRBV9 with TRBJ1-4, with D perhaps TRBD1 (6 bases). V was clipped by 4 bases and J by 7 bases, with 17 bases between them. The CDR3 contains 15 residues. Germline V gene lookup returns CDR1 SGDLS and CDR2 YYNGEE.

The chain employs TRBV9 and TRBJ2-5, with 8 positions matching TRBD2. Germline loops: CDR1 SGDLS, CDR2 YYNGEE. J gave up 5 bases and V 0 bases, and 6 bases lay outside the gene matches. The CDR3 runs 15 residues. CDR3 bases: TGTGCCAGCAGCGTAGCGGGAGGGCCCGGGGAGACCCAGTACTTC. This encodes CASSVAGGPGETQYF.

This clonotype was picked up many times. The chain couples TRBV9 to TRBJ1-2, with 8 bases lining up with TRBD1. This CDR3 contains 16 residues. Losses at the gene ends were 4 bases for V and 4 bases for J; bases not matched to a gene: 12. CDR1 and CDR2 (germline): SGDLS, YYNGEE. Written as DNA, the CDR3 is TGTGCCAGCAGCATGACGGACCAGGGGGCTGGCTATGGCTACACCTTC. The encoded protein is CASSMTDQGAGYGYTF.

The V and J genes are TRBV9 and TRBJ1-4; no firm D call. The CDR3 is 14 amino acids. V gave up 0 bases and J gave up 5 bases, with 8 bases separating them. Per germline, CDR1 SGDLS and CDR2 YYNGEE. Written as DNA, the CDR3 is TGTGCCAGCAGCGTAGCTCCCGGGAATGAAAAACTGTTTTTT. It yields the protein CASSVAPGNEKLFF.